These 7 T cell receptor beta chains were sequenced from one sample in a study of cytomegalovirus exposure and HLA in healthy donors. Use of 60 Vbeta and 13 Jbeta primers characterized the PCR. Libraries were prepared by immunoSEQ multiplex PCR; TCRdb keeps only in-frame clonotypes and omits some of them. The sample carries tens of thousands of clones, over 55% recorded once. Sequencing used PBMCs. These receptors came from a boy between 5 and 17 years old in good health and CMV-seropositive.

The V and J genes are TRBV19 and TRBJ2-1; 8 bases fit TRBD1. V shed 5 bases and J 4 bases; nucleotides not matched to a gene: 13. CDR1 and CDR2 (germline): LNHDA, SQIVND (reference sequence). The CDR3 runs 17 residues. The CDR3 spells CASSPNQPGQVYNEQFF. The DNA of the CDR3 is TGTGCCAGTAGTCCAAACCAACCGGGACAGGTTTACAATGAGCAGTTCTTC.

This clone was seen a single time. The chain links TRBV7-2 to TRBJ1-5, with D uncertain. The V gene lost 4 bases and the J gene lost 3 bases, with 16 bases spanning the gap. Germline values: CDR1 SGHTA, CDR2 FQGNSA. This CDR3 has 16 residues. CDR3 in DNA: TGTGCCAGCAGCTCCGGTCCGAGTCTTCCCAATCAGCCCCAGCATTTT. It is translated as CASSSGPSLPNQPQHF.

The chain has TRBV30 and TRBJ2-1; the D gene is possibly TRBD2 (5 bases). V was pared by 0 bases and J by 5 bases, with 8 bases between. The germline V gene encodes CDR1 GTSNPN and CDR2 SVGIG (reference sequence). The CDR3 spans 13 residues. The CDR3 sequence: CAWSVAENNEQFF. In DNA form, the CDR3 reads TGTGCCTGGAGTGTAGCGGAAAACAATGAGCAGTTCTTC.

The chain employs TRBV7-2 and TRBJ2-3, with 11 bases fitting TRBD2. CDR3 length equals 17 residues. Losses at the gene ends were 1 base for V and 2 bases for J; bases not matched to a gene: 5. The V gene's germline CDR1 is SGHTA and CDR2 FQGNSA. CDR3 protein: CASSLGTSGRDTDTQYF. CDR3 coding DNA: TGTGCCAGCAGCTTAGGCACTAGCGGGAGAGACACAGATACGCAGTATTTT. Complete variable domain (other parts from reference TRBV7-2 and TRBJ2-3): GAGVSQSPSNKVTEKGKDVELRCDPISGHTALYWYRQSLGQGLEFLIYFQGNSAPDKSGLPSDRFSAERTGGSVSTLTIQRTQQEDSAVYLCASSLGTSGRDTDTQYFGPGTRLTVL.

This chain uses TRBV5-1 with TRBJ2-5; D unclear. This CDR3 spans 13 amino acids. The germline V and J ends were trimmed by 0 bases and 3 bases, with 6 bases remaining between them. Germline V lookup: CDR1 SGHRS, CDR2 YFSETQ. CDR3 protein: CASSLGGEETQYF. The CDR3 DNA reads as TGCGCCAGCAGCTTGGGCGGCGAAGAGACCCAGTACTTC. Using reference TRBV5-1 and TRBJ2-5 for the parts outside the CDR3, the full variable domain is KAGVTQTPRYLIKTRGQQVTLSCSPISGHRSVSWYQQTPGQGLQFLFEYFSETQRNKGNFPGRFSGRQFSNSRSEMNVSTLELGDSALYLCASSLGGEETQYFGPGTRLLVL.

This clone was seen only a few times. The chain has TRBV18 and TRBJ1-4; D is unclear. CDR3 length: 13 residues. Trimming took 6 bases from V and 0 from J, leaving 5 bases between them. Germline V gene lookup returns CDR1 KGHSH and CDR2 LQKENI. CDR3 sequence reads: CASSRSTNEKLFF. CDR3 DNA: TGTGCCAGCTCCCGTTCAACTAATGAAAAACTGTTTTTT.

As DNA, the CDR3 is TGTGCCAGCAGTTTACGTTACAGGGGGCGTCAAGAGACCCAGTACTTC. As protein: CASSLRYRGRQETQYF. The chain links TRBV27 to TRBJ2-5; 9 nucleotides match TRBD1. The CDR3 is made up of 16 amino acids. V gave up 2 bases and J gave up 2 bases; unmatched junction bases: 6. Germline CDR1 and CDR2: MNHEY and SMNVEV (reference sequence).